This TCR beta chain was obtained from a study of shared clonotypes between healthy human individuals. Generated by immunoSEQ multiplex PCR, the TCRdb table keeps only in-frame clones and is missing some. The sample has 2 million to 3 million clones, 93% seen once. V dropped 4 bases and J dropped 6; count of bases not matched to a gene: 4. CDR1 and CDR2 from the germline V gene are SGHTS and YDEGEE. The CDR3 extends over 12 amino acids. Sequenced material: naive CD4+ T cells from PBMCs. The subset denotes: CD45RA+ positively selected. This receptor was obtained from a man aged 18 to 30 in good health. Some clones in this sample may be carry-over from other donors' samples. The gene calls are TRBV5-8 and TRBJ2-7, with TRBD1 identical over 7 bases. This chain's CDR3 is CASSRTGVEQYF. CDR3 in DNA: TGTGCCAGCAGCCGAACAGGGGTCGAGCAGTACTTC.